These T cell receptor beta chains were read from a single sample in a study of a mutant IDH1 vaccine in newly diagnosed glioma. No antigen has been identified for these receptors. Sequencing used immunoSEQ multiplex PCR; TCRdb keeps in-frame clones, though not all of them. The repertoire holds over 40,000 clones, with approximately 81% as singletons. The sample was PBMCs, taken from a glioma patient whose treatment included an IDH1 peptide vaccine. The receptor set was obtained from a woman in her forties with glioma. Some clones in this sample may be carry-over from other donors' samples. Both conserved end residues are part of each CDR3. Each record gives: J gene, CDR3 length, clone size, D gene, V gene, CDR3 DNA, CDR3 protein. A D gene is named only where the DNA matches it firmly. Some rows mark clone size as missing; the rest say once, few, many or name a class of expanded clone.

j_call: TRBJ1-4; cdr3_length: 16; clone_size: few; d_call: .; v_call: TRBV9; cdr3_nt: TGTGCCAGCAGCGTAGGTCGCGGGGGGGGGCATGAAAAACTGTTTTTT; cdr3_aa: CASSVGRGGGHEKLFF
j_call: TRBJ2-7; cdr3_length: 13; clone_size: .; d_call: .; v_call: TRBV7-9; cdr3_nt: TGTGCCAGCAGCCCCCTAGGGGGGTACGAGCAGTACTTC; cdr3_aa: CASSPLGGYEQYF
j_call: TRBJ1-2; cdr3_length: 14; clone_size: once; d_call: .; v_call: TRBV7-6; cdr3_nt: TGTGCCAGCAGCTTAGCGCGGGGCCCCTATGGCTACACCTTC; cdr3_aa: CASSLARGPYGYTF
j_call: TRBJ2-2; cdr3_length: 15; clone_size: .; d_call: TRBD1; v_call: TRBV19; cdr3_nt: TGTGCCAGTATCCGGACAGGGGTGAACACCGGGGAGCTGTTTTTT; cdr3_aa: CASIRTGVNTGELFF
j_call: TRBJ2-3; cdr3_length: 16; clone_size: .; d_call: .; v_call: TRBV2; cdr3_nt: TGTGCCAGCAGTGAGTTAGGCTTAGGAAGCACAGATACGCAGTATTTT; cdr3_aa: CASSELGLGSTDTQYF
j_call: TRBJ1-2; cdr3_length: 14; clone_size: .; d_call: .; v_call: TRBV5-5; cdr3_nt: TGTGCCAGCAGCTTTCAAGACCGGGGAGGAGGCTACACCTTC; cdr3_aa: CASSFQDRGGGYTF
j_call: TRBJ1-1; cdr3_length: 15; clone_size: .; d_call: .; v_call: TRBV9; cdr3_nt: TGTGCCAGCAGCGTAGAGACAGCCCTAAACACTGAAGCTTTCTTT; cdr3_aa: CASSVETALNTEAFF
j_call: TRBJ2-2; cdr3_length: 17; clone_size: .; d_call: TRBD2; v_call: TRBV18; cdr3_nt: TGTGCCAGCTCACAACAAGCGACTAGCTACAACGCCGGGGAGCTGTTTTTT; cdr3_aa: CASSQQATSYNAGELFF
j_call: TRBJ2-5; cdr3_length: 12; clone_size: .; d_call: .; v_call: TRBV7-2; cdr3_nt: TGTGCCAGCAGCTTAGCGGGAGAGACCCAGTACTTC; cdr3_aa: CASSLAGETQYF
j_call: TRBJ2-7; cdr3_length: 16; clone_size: .; d_call: .; v_call: TRBV19; cdr3_nt: TGTGCCAGTAGTACCACTACGACGGGATGGATATCCGAGCAGTACTTC; cdr3_aa: CASSTTTTGWISEQYF
j_call: TRBJ2-7; cdr3_length: 13; clone_size: .; d_call: .; v_call: TRBV4-2; cdr3_nt: TGTGCCAGCAGCCAAGGGGGGCTCTACGAGCAGTACTTC; cdr3_aa: CASSQGGLYEQYF